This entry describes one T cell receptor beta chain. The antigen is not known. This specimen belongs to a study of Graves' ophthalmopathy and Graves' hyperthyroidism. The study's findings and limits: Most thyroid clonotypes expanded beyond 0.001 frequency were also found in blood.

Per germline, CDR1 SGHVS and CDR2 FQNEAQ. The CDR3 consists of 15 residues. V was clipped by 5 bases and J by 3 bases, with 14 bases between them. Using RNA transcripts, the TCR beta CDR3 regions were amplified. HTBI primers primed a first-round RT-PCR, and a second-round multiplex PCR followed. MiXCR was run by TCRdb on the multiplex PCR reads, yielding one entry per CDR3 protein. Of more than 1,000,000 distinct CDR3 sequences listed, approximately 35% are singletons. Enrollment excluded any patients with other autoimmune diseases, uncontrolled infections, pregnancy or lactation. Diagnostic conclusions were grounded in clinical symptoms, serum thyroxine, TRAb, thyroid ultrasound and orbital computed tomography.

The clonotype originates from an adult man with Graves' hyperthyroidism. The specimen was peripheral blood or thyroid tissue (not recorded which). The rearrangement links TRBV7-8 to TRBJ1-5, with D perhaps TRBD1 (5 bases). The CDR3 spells CASSQGSRANQPQHF. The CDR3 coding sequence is TGTGCCAGCAGCCAGGGTAGTAGGGCCAATCAGCCCCAGCATTTT.